This T cell receptor (beta chain) derives from a study of shared clonotypes between healthy human individuals. Trimming removed 2 bases at V and 4 bases at J, with 15 bases between. Germline V gene data show CDR1 as LNHDA and CDR2 as SQIVND (reference sequence). The CDR3 has 16 amino acids. CD8 cells regarded as naive lacked CD45RO, were positively chosen for CCR7, and omitted terminally differentiated effector memory CD45RA+ cells. Clones were sequenced by immunoSEQ multiplex PCR, and TCRdb holds only the in-frame ones, with some missing. The sample records hundreds of thousands of clones, approximately 96% being singletons.

The chain recombines TRBV19 with TRBJ1-5; D is unclear. The receptor was derived from a woman aged 25 to 39 in good health. The specimen sequenced was naive CD8+ T cells sorted from blood. The CDR3: CASSISGSWGNQPQHF. CDR3 sequence (DNA): TGTGCCAGTAGTATATCCGGATCTTGGGGAAATCAGCCCCAGCATTTT.